This TCR beta chain was obtained from a study of cytomegalovirus exposure and HLA in healthy donors. Study-level findings and limits: Rates of TCR association differed by HLA locus in a later analysis, with DRB1 highest and HLA-C lowest.

The PCR ran on 60 Vbeta and 13 Jbeta primers. The data were produced by immunoSEQ multiplex PCR, yet TCRdb's version contains in-frame clones alone and is incomplete. The table lists 210,000 or so clones, over 60% of them singletons. Trimming removed 5 bases from V and 2 bases from J; junction bases left unmatched: 2. The germline V gene encodes CDR1 SGHTA and CDR2 FQGNSA. The CDR3 spans 14 residues. This clone was recorded a few times. Its antigen is unknown. This TCR was recovered from a man aged 18-30 years in good health and CMV-seronegative. The chain joins TRBV7-2 to TRBJ2-7, with 11 positions matching TRBD1. Material for sequencing was PBMCs. The CDR3 region has the DNA TGTGCCAGCAGCGGGGGACAGGGGGCCTACGAGCAGTACTTC. Translated: CASSGGQGAYEQYF.